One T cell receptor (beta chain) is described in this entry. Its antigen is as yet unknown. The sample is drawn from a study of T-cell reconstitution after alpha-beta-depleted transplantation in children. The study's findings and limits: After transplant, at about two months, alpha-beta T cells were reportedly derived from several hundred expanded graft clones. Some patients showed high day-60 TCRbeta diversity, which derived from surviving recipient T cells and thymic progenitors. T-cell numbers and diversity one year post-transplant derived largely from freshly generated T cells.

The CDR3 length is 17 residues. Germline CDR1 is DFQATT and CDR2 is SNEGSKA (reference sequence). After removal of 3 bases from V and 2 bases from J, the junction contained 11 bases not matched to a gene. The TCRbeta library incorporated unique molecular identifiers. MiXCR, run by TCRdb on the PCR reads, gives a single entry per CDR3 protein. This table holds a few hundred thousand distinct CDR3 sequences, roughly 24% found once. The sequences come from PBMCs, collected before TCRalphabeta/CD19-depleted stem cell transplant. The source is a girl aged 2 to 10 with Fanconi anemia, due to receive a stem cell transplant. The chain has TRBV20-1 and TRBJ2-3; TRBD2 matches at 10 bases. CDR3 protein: CSASSPRGLAVTDTQYF. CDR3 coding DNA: TGCAGTGCTAGTAGCCCACGAGGACTAGCGGTCACAGATACGCAGTATTTT.